These T cell receptor beta chains were read from a single sample in a study of T cell repertoires in aging, cancer and after chemotherapy. Using its own MiXCR run on the multiplex PCR reads, TCRdb lists one record per CDR3 protein. In the table there are approximately 3,100 distinct CDR3 sequences, under 40% of which are singletons. The sample comprised blood. The source is a human donor with a solid tumor. Both conserved end residues are part of each CDR3. Fields, in order: clone size, J gene, V gene, D gene, CDR3 protein, CDR3 DNA. D genes are given only for firm matches. Not every row has a clone size; where given, it reads once, few, many or a size class.

>.|TRBJ2-5|TRBV12-3/TRBV12-4|TRBD1
CASSSQGGGETQYF
TGTGCCAGCAGCAGTCAAGGGGGCGGAGAGACCCAGTACTTC
>medium-sized|TRBJ2-3|TRBV6-5|TRBD1
CASSYYGTGGPTDTQYF
TGTGCCAGCAGTTACTACGGGACAGGGGGCCCCACAGATACGCAGTATTTT
>few|TRBJ1-5|TRBV7-6|.
CASSGGLNQPQHF
TGTGCCAGCAGCGGGGGGTTAAATCAGCCCCAGCATTTT
>.|TRBJ1-1|TRBV29-1|.
CSARAGGPTVAFF
TGCAGCGCCCGGGCGGGGGGGCCCACTGTAGCTTTCTTT
>.|TRBJ1-5|TRBV21-1|.
CASSNASTLWQPQHF
TGTGCCAGCAGCAATGCCTCGACCCTTTGGCAGCCCCAGCATTTT
>large|TRBJ1-1|TRBV29-1|.
CSVAGRMLTEAFF
TGCAGCGTTGCGGGCAGGATGCTCACTGAAGCTTTCTTT
>.|TRBJ2-3|TRBV19|.
CASTQRSTDTQYF
TGTGCCAGTACTCAGCGGTCCACAGATACGCAGTATTTT
>few|TRBJ2-1|TRBV6-1|TRBD2
CASSERVGTSGYNEQFF
TGTGCCAGCAGTGAAAGGGTAGGGACTAGCGGATACAATGAGCAGTTCTTC
>few|TRBJ1-5|TRBV10-3|.
CAIRSLGSPQHF
TGTGCCATCAGAAGCTTGGGTTCGCCCCAGCATTTT
>few|TRBJ1-1|TRBV6-5|.
CASSSRRLGTEAFF
TGTGCCAGCAGTTCCCGTCGATTGGGCACTGAAGCTTTCTTT
>large|TRBJ2-2|TRBV29-1|TRBD1
CSVRTQGVSGELFF
TGCAGCGTGCGTACCCAGGGGGTAAGCGGGGAGCTGTTTTTT
>.|TRBJ2-2|TRBV19|TRBD2
CASSSLAGNTGELFF
TGTGCCAGTAGTTCCTTAGCGGGAAACACCGGGGAGCTGTTTTTT
>.|TRBJ2-1|TRBV5-4|TRBD2
CASSQGGGKSNEQFF
TGTGCCAGCAGCCAGGGCGGGGGGAAAAGCAATGAGCAGTTCTTC
>large|TRBJ2-1|TRBV29-1|.
CSVGPNEQFF
TGCAGCGTGGGGCCTAATGAGCAGTTCTTC
>.|TRBJ1-2|TRBV24-1|.
CATSETGVWTF
TGTGCCACCAGTGAAACCGGGGTGTGGACCTTC
>.|TRBJ1-5|TRBV6-1|.
CASSEEGGIYSNQPQHF
TGTGCCAGCAGTGAAGAGGGGGGTATCTATAGCAATCAGCCCCAGCATTTT
>few|TRBJ2-1|TRBV19|.
CASSPSPKGLNYNEQFF
TGTGCCAGTAGCCCCTCGCCGAAGGGACTCAATTACAATGAGCAGTTCTTC
>.|TRBJ1-2|TRBV12-3/TRBV12-4|.
CASSLGGGPRNYGYTF
TGTGCCAGCAGCTTGGGTGGGGGCCCGCGTAACTATGGCTACACCTTC
>.|TRBJ1-5|TRBV6-5|TRBD1
CASSRDRRYSNQPQHF
TGTGCCAGCAGCCGGGACAGACGGTATAGCAATCAGCCCCAGCATTTT
>.|TRBJ1-1|TRBV20-1|TRBD1
CSASDRGGADEAFF
TGCAGTGCTAGCGACAGGGGGGGCGCAGATGAAGCTTTCTTT
>large|TRBJ1-6|TRBV5-1|.
CASSIPGNDYNSPLHF
TGCGCCAGCAGCATACCAGGCAATGATTATAATTCACCCCTCCACTTT
>.|TRBJ2-7|TRBV7-2|TRBD2
CASSKEGLGSYEQYF
TGTGCCAGCAGCAAAGAGGGACTAGGCTCCTACGAGCAGTACTTC
>large|TRBJ2-5|TRBV15|.
CATSRDRSGAETQYF
TGTGCCACCAGCAGAGATAGGTCGGGAGCGGAGACCCAGTACTTC
>.|TRBJ2-7|TRBV19|.
CASRLTVTYEQYF
TGTGCCAGCAGATTGACCGTAACCTACGAGCAGTACTTC
>.|TRBJ1-3|TRBV6-5|TRBD1
CASSYNKRRTGDDSGNTIYF
TGTGCCAGCAGTTACAATAAACGGAGGACAGGGGACGATTCTGGAAACACCATATATTTT
>.|TRBJ1-1|TRBV18|.
CASSPRDRDTEAFF
TGTGCCAGCTCACCACGCGACAGAGACACTGAAGCTTTCTTT
>medium-sized|TRBJ2-7|TRBV29-1|TRBD2
CSAKFRLAGENEQYF
TGCAGCGCCAAATTCCGACTAGCGGGGGAAAACGAGCAGTACTTC
>few|TRBJ2-7|TRBV7-6|.
CASSLDTSGEQYF
TGTGCCAGCAGCTTAGATACCTCTGGGGAGCAGTACTTC
>medium-sized|TRBJ2-3|TRBV6-1|.
CASSEGWGSSADTQYF
TGTGCCAGCAGTGAAGGGTGGGGGTCCTCAGCAGATACGCAGTATTTT
>.|TRBJ2-1|TRBV7-6|TRBD2
CASSLFERGVHNEQFF
TGTGCCAGCAGCTTATTTGAGCGGGGGGTACACAATGAGCAGTTCTTC
>few|TRBJ2-5|TRBV27|.
CASSLVSAGRETQYF
TGTGCCAGCAGTTTAGTGTCCGCAGGGAGGGAGACCCAGTACTTC
>.|TRBJ2-2|TRBV4-3|.
CASSFSDGRTGELFF
TGCGCCAGCAGCTTCTCGGACGGGAGAACCGGGGAGCTGTTTTTT
>.|TRBJ1-1|TRBV10-3|.
CAISSRNTEAFF
TGTGCCATCAGTAGTCGGAACACTGAAGCTTTCTTT
>once|TRBJ2-7|TRBV6-4|.
CASSSPQGGTYEQYF
TGTGCCAGCAGTTCCCCCCAGGGGGGCACCTACGAGCAGTACTTC
>large|TRBJ1-1|TRBV29-1|.
CSVVTIAEAFF
TGCAGCGTTGTTACAATAGCTGAAGCTTTCTTT
>few|TRBJ2-4|TRBV6-6|.
CASSYSPGNNIQYF
TGTGCCAGCAGTTACTCTCCGGGAAATAACATTCAGTACTTC
>few|TRBJ1-6|TRBV6-1|.
CASSEIRLNSPLHF
TGTGCCAGCAGTGAAATCAGGCTAAATTCACCCCTCCACTTT